These T cell receptor beta chains were read from a single sample in a study of blood T cells in healthy people across ages. MiXCR, run by TCRdb on the 5' RACE reads, gives a single entry per CDR3 protein. The data contain roughly 800,000 distinct CDR3 sequences, more than 45% of them seen just once; the ten biggest clones take up 22%. Sample: blood. Source of these receptors: a man between 25 and 39 years old in good health. The CDR3 runs from the conserved cysteine through the conserved F or W. Fields, in order: clone size, J gene, D gene, V gene, CDR3 DNA, CDR3 protein. The D gene is left open where the match is weak. Clone size appears in some rows only: once, few, many, or a class for an expanded clone.

size: few; J: TRBJ2-7; D: TRBD2; V: TRBV7-2; DNA: TGTGCCAGCAGCTTAGTGGCGGGAGGGCGATACAATGAGCAGTACTTC; CDR3: CASSLVAGGRYNEQYF
size: few; J: TRBJ2-7; D: .; V: TRBV9; DNA: TGTGCCAGCAGCGTAGATGCGGTAAGCTCCTACGAGCAGTACTTC; CDR3: CASSVDAVSSYEQYF
size: .; J: TRBJ2-1; D: TRBD2; V: TRBV20-1; DNA: TGCAGTCTTGTTGCGGGGGCCTACAATGAGCAGTTCTTC; CDR3: CSLVAGAYNEQFF
size: few; J: TRBJ2-1; D: TRBD2; V: TRBV11-2; DNA: TGTGCCAGCAGCTTCCGACTAGCCCGGAGCTCCTACAATGAGCAGTTCTTC; CDR3: CASSFRLARSSYNEQFF
size: .; J: TRBJ1-2; D: TRBD1; V: TRBV20-1; DNA: TGCAGTGCTAGAAATGACAGGGTATCCCGTGGCTACACCTTC; CDR3: CSARNDRVSRGYTF
size: .; J: TRBJ2-1; D: TRBD2; V: TRBV7-2; DNA: TGTGCCAGCAGCCCAGGACTAGCGGGGGCCCTCAATGAGCAGTTCTTC; CDR3: CASSPGLAGALNEQFF
size: .; J: TRBJ2-6; D: .; V: TRBV9; DNA: TGTGCCAGCAGCGCGAACTCCATAACAGGGACTGGGGCCAACGTCCTGACTTTC; CDR3: CASSANSITGTGANVLTF
size: .; J: TRBJ2-7; D: .; V: TRBV11-2; DNA: TGTGCCAGCAGCTTAGATCTGGAGCTAGAGCTTCCCGAGCAGTACTTC; CDR3: CASSLDLELELPEQYF
size: .; J: TRBJ2-1; D: TRBD2; V: TRBV14; DNA: TGTGCCAGCAGCCAATATAGCGGGGGTTATAATGAGCAGTTCTTC; CDR3: CASSQYSGGYNEQFF
size: once; J: TRBJ2-5; D: .; V: TRBV3-1; DNA: TGTGCCAGCAGCGCAGCAAGTGAGACCCAGTACTTC; CDR3: CASSAASETQYF
size: .; J: TRBJ2-1; D: .; V: TRBV3-1; DNA: TGTGCCAGCAGCCAGCATTTGGGGCGGGACCACAATGAGCAGTTCTTC; CDR3: CASSQHLGRDHNEQFF
size: .; J: TRBJ2-1; D: TRBD2; V: TRBV20-1; DNA: TGCAGTGCTGGACAAAATAGCGGGCTATACAATGAGCAGTTCTTC; CDR3: CSAGQNSGLYNEQFF
size: few; J: TRBJ1-2; D: .; V: TRBV29-1; DNA: TGCAGCGTCGGCGTGGGCTCAGATCACTACACCTTC; CDR3: CSVGVGSDHYTF
size: few; J: TRBJ2-1; D: .; V: TRBV29-1; DNA: TGCAGCGTTCTCCGAAGGGCTAATTCCTACAATGAGCAGTTCTTC; CDR3: CSVLRRANSYNEQFF
size: .; J: TRBJ1-2; D: .; V: TRBV6-1; DNA: TGTGCCAGCAGGGAAAGCGGAACCTATGGCTGCACCTTC; CDR3: CASRESGTYGCTF
size: many; J: TRBJ1-6; D: .; V: TRBV11-2; DNA: TGTGCCAGCAGCTTCAGGTGGAATAATTCACCCCTCCACTTT; CDR3: CASSFRWNNSPLHF
size: few; J: TRBJ2-7; D: .; V: TRBV9; DNA: TGTGCCAGCAGCTTTACAGGGTACCCTGTTGAGCAGTACTTC; CDR3: CASSFTGYPVEQYF
size: .; J: TRBJ2-3; D: TRBD2; V: TRBV20-1; DNA: TGCAGTGCTAGCCGGACTAGCGGGGGCCTCGACACAGATACGCAGTATTTT; CDR3: CSASRTSGGLDTDTQYF
size: .; J: TRBJ2-1; D: TRBD2; V: TRBV6-5; DNA: TGTGCCAGCAGTTACGGGGGACTAGCGGGAGTAAATGAGCAATTCTTC; CDR3: CASSYGGLAGVNEQFF
size: .; J: TRBJ1-1; D: .; V: TRBV10-3; DNA: TGTGCCATCAGTGAGGGTGTGCAGGGCCGTCCTGAAGCTTTCTTT; CDR3: CAISEGVQGRPEAFF
size: .; J: TRBJ2-7; D: TRBD2; V: TRBV25-1; DNA: TGTGCCAGTTCTACTAGCGACTCCGGTCTCAATGAGCAGTACTTC; CDR3: CASSTSDSGLNEQYF
size: .; J: TRBJ2-5; D: .; V: TRBV5-8; DNA: TGTGCCAGCAGCGTGGGATTTGGAGTTACACAAGAGACCCAGTACTTC; CDR3: CASSVGFGVTQETQYF
size: .; J: TRBJ2-1; D: TRBD1; V: TRBV4-2; DNA: TGTGCCAGCAGCGAAACAGGGGGCATAAATGAGCAGTTCTTC; CDR3: CASSETGGINEQFF
size: .; J: TRBJ2-3; D: .; V: TRBV12-3/TRBV12-4; DNA: TGTGCCAGCAGTTTGGGCAGGCGCTCAGGTACGCAGTATTTT; CDR3: CASSLGRRSGTQYF
size: .; J: TRBJ1-1; D: .; V: TRBV4-1; DNA: TGCGCCAGCAGCCAAGATCGTTGGGTTTCGAACACTGAAGCTTTCTTT; CDR3: CASSQDRWVSNTEAFF
size: few; J: TRBJ2-3; D: .; V: TRBV10-3; DNA: TGTGCCATCAAATCAAAGGGGGGCAGCACAGATACGCAGTATTTT; CDR3: CAIKSKGGSTDTQYF
size: .; J: TRBJ2-7; D: TRBD1; V: TRBV7-9; DNA: TGTGCCAGCAGCTCGGGACAGGGTTACGGCGAGCAGTACTTC; CDR3: CASSSGQGYGEQYF
size: .; J: TRBJ2-1; D: TRBD2; V: TRBV4-3; DNA: TGCGCCAGCAGCCAAAAGTTCCCTCTAGCGGGAGGGAGGGGTCCCTACAATGAGCAGTTCTTC; CDR3: CASSQKFPLAGGRGPYNEQFF
size: few; J: TRBJ2-5; D: .; V: TRBV6-5; DNA: TGTGCCAGCAGTTACCGTGGACAGCAAGAGACCCAGTACTTC; CDR3: CASSYRGQQETQYF
size: few; J: TRBJ1-1; D: TRBD1; V: TRBV20-1; DNA: TGCAGTGCTGGGAAAGGGACAGCTGAAGCTTTCTTT; CDR3: CSAGKGTAEAFF
size: .; J: TRBJ2-2; D: TRBD2; V: TRBV7-2; DNA: TGTGCCGGCAGCTTTCGACCGGGAGGGAGCACCGGGGAGCTGTTTTTT; CDR3: CAGSFRPGGSTGELFF